This T cell receptor (beta chain) was found in a study of T cells in localized non-small cell lung cancer. Study-wide points: In uninvolved adjacent lung, T cell clonality reached its highest value, exceeding tumor. Because sequencing included only one region (of the tumor), heterogeneity remains possible. There was an association of higher blood T cell density with longer overall survival. Researchers found a median approximately 55 of the top 100 tumor clones in adjacent lung.

This table comes from immunoSEQ multiplex PCR, and its TCRdb copy is limited to in-frame clones, with some not included. In the table there are about 61,000 clones, approximately 90% of which are singletons. Germline lookup yields CDR1 SGHRS and CDR2 YFSETQ. V lost 4 bases to trimming and J lost 6 bases, with 14 bases between them. The CDR3 has 14 residues. As for this clone: Antigen: not known.

The material sequenced was peripheral blood, taken before any cancer treatment. The rearrangement uses TRBV5-1 and TRBJ2-1; tentative D call: TRBD1 (6 bases). The clonotype comes from a man aged 40 to 70 with stage I squamous cell lung carcinoma. The CDR3 nucleotides read TGCGCCAGCAGCATAGGGACAATTCCCAATGAGCAGTTCTTC. This gives the protein CASSIGTIPNEQFF.